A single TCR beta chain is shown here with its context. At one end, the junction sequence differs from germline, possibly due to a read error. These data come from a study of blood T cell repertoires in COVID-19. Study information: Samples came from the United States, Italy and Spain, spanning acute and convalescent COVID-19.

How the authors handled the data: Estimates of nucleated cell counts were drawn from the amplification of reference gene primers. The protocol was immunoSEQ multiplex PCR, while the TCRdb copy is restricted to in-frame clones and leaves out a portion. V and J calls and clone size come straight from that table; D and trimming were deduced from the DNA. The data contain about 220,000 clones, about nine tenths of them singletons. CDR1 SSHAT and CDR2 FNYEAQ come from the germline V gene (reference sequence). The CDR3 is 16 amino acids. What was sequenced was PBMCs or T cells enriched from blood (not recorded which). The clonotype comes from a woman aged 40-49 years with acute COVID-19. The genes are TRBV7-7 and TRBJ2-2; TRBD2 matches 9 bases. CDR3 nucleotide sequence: TGTGCTAGCAGCGAGACCGGGACTAGCATTACCGGGGAGCTGTTTTTT. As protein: CASSETGTSITGELFF.